The T cell receptor (beta chain) under discussion was sequenced for a study of blood T cell repertoires in COVID-19 (dated by TCRdb to 2020 to 2021). Regarding the study in general: The collaborator samples originated in the United States, Italy and Spain and spanned the acute and convalescent phases of COVID-19. The prospective study material was composed of cDNA or gDNA derived from T cells, B-cell-depleted T cells, or PBMCs. The dataset comprised deeply sampled blood TCRbeta repertoires from subjects exposed to, actively infected with, or recovered from COVID-19. The repertoires were released in a freely available public database meant as a resource for research on the immune response to SARS-CoV-2. The samples were drawn from two sources: the first 160 participants of the ongoing ImmuneRACE study, and 1,000 to 1,500 subjects contributed by 6 global collaborators. Nearly every sample came with metadata listing a de-identified subject ID, COVID-19 status, age in years and sex. Where HLA class I and class II types were available, the types were taken from metadata supplied by the sample provider, not from assay-based typing. Broad study findings and their caveats: Clinical and demographic metadata were provided uncurated, with the amount varying by source and participant.

From its cysteine to its phenylalanine, the CDR3 spans 12 amino acids. Only the CDR3 DNA stays, 36 bases, in frame from base 1. Reading the germline V gene gives CDR1 SGHNT and CDR2 YENEEA. Deletion took 5 bases off V and 5 bases off J, with a span of 6 bases between the germline ends. TCRbeta CDR3 regions were amplified from genomic DNA by means of the immunoSEQ Assay, a bias-controlled multiplex PCR. In the authors' own workflow: The number of nucleated cells in each sample was estimated from the amplification of reference gene primers within the assay. To quantify the absolute abundance of each unique TCRbeta CDR3 rearrangement, sequence reads were collapsed and filtered. Productive Simpson clonality was computed per sample as the square root of Simpson's diversity index over productive rearrangements. TCRdb retrieved this table from immuneACCESS and kept in-frame rearrangements only. Not all clones are present; in checked studies, unresolved V genes account for under half, and no reason is known for the remainder. V and J calls and clone size are given by that table; D and trimming were obtained from the DNA. This sample comprises some 200,000 clones, roughly 88% of them detected only once. The ten largest clones take up 18% of the sample.

As to this clone: What this receptor recognizes is not known. No clone much larger than this one lies a single base away; base qualities are absent.

One collaborating source in Seattle enrolled patients while the patients were actively infected and followed the patients over time throughout the course of disease. Whole blood was collected in K2EDTA tubes by collaborating institutions according to the institutions' own protocols. For TCRbeta analysis, collaborators shipped samples as frozen whole blood, isolated PBMCs, or DNA extracted from either of those sample types. The sample consisted of peripheral blood. This chain joins TRBV11-3 to TRBJ2-2; a confident D gene designation cannot be given. This clonotype was sampled from a man aged 45-65 years with COVID-19, enrolled during active disease. CDR3 loop: CASSPETGELFF. The DNA reads TGTGCCAGCAGCCCCGAGACCGGGGAGCTGTTTTTT.